This TCR beta chain originates from a study of CD8 T cells in ankylosing spondylitis. Via MiXCR, TCRdb re-called the 5' RACE reads, giving one row per CDR3 protein. The sample shows 30,000 to 35,000 distinct CDR3 sequences, around 30% of them seen only once. Trimming stripped 5 bases from V and 7 bases from J, with 17 bases between. The CDR3 spans 14 residues. Germline CDR1 reads MNHEY; CDR2 reads SMNVEV (reference sequence). Points from the study as a whole: Significantly higher representation of disease-linked clones was reported for matched ankylosing spondylitis synovial fluid. CD8+ by phenotype, disease-linked clones were relatively rare in peripheral blood.

Details on this clonotype: Its antigen is as yet unknown.

The gene calls are TRBV27 and TRBJ1-1; weak D call: TRBD1 (5 bases). This receptor was obtained from a male donor with ankylosing spondylitis. The sequenced material came from synovial fluid, either unsorted or a sorted T cell fraction (not recorded which). The CDR3 DNA is TGTGCCAGCAGTCTTCAAATCGGGACCGGTGAAGCTTTCTTT. This sequence encodes CASSLQIGTGEAFF.